The 14 T cell receptor beta chains reported below all come from one sample, sequenced in a study of T cell clones after liver transplantation (dated by TCRdb to the late 2010s). Receptor libraries were prepared by the immunoSEQ multiplex PCR assay. What TCRdb holds here is the immuneACCESS table cut down to in-frame rearrangements. Part of the clones is not present; checked against another copy, under half of the missing clones reflect an unresolved V gene, and the others are unexplained. Present in this sample are about 99,000 clones, approximately 79% of which were seen just once. About 3% of the sample is in the top ten clones. Sequenced here: CD4+ T cells from blood, sampled approximately 43 months after liver transplant. All receptors come from a human patient who received a liver transplant. Once a transplant has taken place, some T cells may be donor derived.

The chain recombines TRBV30 with TRBJ2-7; weak D call: TRBD1 (5 bases). The CDR3 extends over 13 amino acids. In germline, CDR1 is GTSNPN, CDR2 SVGIG (reference sequence). Trimming took 6 bases from V and 7 from J, leaving 19 bases between them. CDR3 bases: TGTGCCTGCCCAGGGTCCCCGACCGGGGAGCAGTACTTC. It translates to CACPGSPTGEQYF.

This chain connects TRBV4-1 to TRBJ1-1; D may be TRBD1 (5 bases). CDR1 MGHRA and CDR2 YSYEKL come from the germline V gene. V was trimmed by 3 bases and J by 1 base, leaving 12 bases between them. The CDR3 has 15 residues. DNA for the CDR3: TGCGCCAGCAGCCACGCCGACAGAACGAACACTGAAGCTTTCTTT. It translates to CASSHADRTNTEAFF.

This clone has more than one count but fewer than ten. The chain has TRBV28 and TRBJ2-2; no clear D. Germline CDR1 MDHEN, CDR2 SYDVKM. Trimming removed 3 bases from V and 4 bases from J, with 6 bases in between. The CDR3 totals 13 residues. This CDR3 is CASSFPFTGELFF. The CDR3 nucleotides are TGTGCCAGCAGTTTCCCCTTCACCGGGGAGCTGTTTTTT. Full variable domain (missing parts from reference TRBV28 and TRBJ2-2): DVKVTQSSRYLVKRTGEKVFLECVQDMDHENMFWYRQDPGLGLRLIYFSYDVKMKEKGDIPEGYSVSREKKERFSLILESASTNQTSMYLCASSFPFTGELFFGEGSRLTVL.

The V gene is TRBV11-2, the J gene TRBJ2-1; D is undetermined. The V end lost 0 bases, the J end lost 4 bases, and 13 bases lay between the germline ends. The CDR3 extends over 16 amino acids. Germline loops: CDR1 SGHAT, CDR2 FQNNGV. CDR3 sequence: CASSLEERRSYNEQFF. The CDR3 coding sequence is TGTGCCAGCAGCTTAGAGGAGAGACGGTCATACAATGAGCAGTTCTTC.

The chain couples TRBV27 to TRBJ1-1; D gene unclear. This CDR3 spans 14 amino acids. Germline V CDR1 and CDR2: MNHEY, SMNVEV (reference sequence). With 6 bases removed from V and 0 bases from J, the gap between germline ends came to 11 bases. The CDR3, as DNA: TGTGCCAGCAGCCCTGCCGTCATGAACACTGAAGCTTTCTTT. Translated, it gives CASSPAVMNTEAFF.

This sequence joins TRBV6-1 and TRBJ2-2; 7 bases match TRBD1. Germline assignment: CDR1 MNHNS and CDR2 SASEGT. This CDR3 comprises 14 residues. The trim removed 4 bases at V and 2 bases at J, leaving 1 base unmatched. In DNA, the CDR3 is TGTGCCAGCAGTGGACAGGGCAACACCGGGGAGCTGTTTTTT. Protein sequence: CASSGQGNTGELFF.

The rearrangement joins TRBV27 to TRBJ2-2; either TRBD1 or TRBD2 may supply D (5 bases each). The length of the CDR3 is 15 residues. Germline CDR1 MNHEY, CDR2 SMNVEV (reference sequence). The V end lost 5 bases, the J end lost 6 bases, and 16 bases lay between the germline ends. CDR3 loop: CASSKRDRRAGELFF. The CDR3 DNA follows: TGTGCCAGCAGTAAAAGGGACCGCCGCGCCGGGGAGCTGTTTTTT.

The rearrangement uses TRBV5-1 and TRBJ2-1, with D possibly matching TRBD1 (6 bases). V was trimmed by 4 bases and J by 0 bases, leaving 14 bases between them. The germline gives CDR1 SGHRS, CDR2 YFSETQ. The CDR3 consists of 16 residues. As DNA, the CDR3 is TGCGCCAGCAGCCCCAGACAGGTAATCTCCTACAATGAGCAGTTCTTC. It encodes CASSPRQVISYNEQFF.

The gene calls are TRBV7-3 and TRBJ2-2, with D hard to call. The ends were cut back, 1 base at V and 5 bases at J, with 11 bases in the middle. This CDR3 has 15 amino acids. Germline lookup yields CDR1 SGHTA and CDR2 FQGTGA. The CDR3 nucleotides read TGTGCCAGCAGCTTAAACTCCCCAAGGACCGGGGAGCTGTTTTTT. Protein product: CASSLNSPRTGELFF.

V gene TRBV20-1 combines with J gene TRBJ2-1; no firm D call. V lost 2 bases and J lost 8, with 7 bases in between. Germline CDR1 is DFQATT and CDR2 is SNEGSKA (reference sequence). There are 11 residues in the CDR3. The CDR3: CSARSDDEQFF. The CDR3 DNA follows: TGCAGTGCTAGATCTGACGATGAGCAGTTCTTC.

This chain uses TRBV27 with TRBJ2-7; D might be TRBD2 (5 bases). The germline V gene encodes CDR1 MNHEY and CDR2 SMNVEV (reference sequence). Trimming pared 2 bases from V and 3 bases from J, leaving 14 bases between. The CDR3 sequence is 15 residues long. The CDR3 loop is CASSLMSRGVYEQYF. DNA for the CDR3: TGTGCCAGCAGTTTAATGAGTCGGGGTGTCTACGAGCAGTACTTC.

This clone has just a few counts. The chain couples TRBV29-1 to TRBJ1-2; no reliable D call. This CDR3 contains 12 residues. Trimming removed 3 bases at V and 7 bases at J, with 12 bases between. Germline lookup yields CDR1 SQVTM and CDR2 ANQGSEA. The CDR3 DNA follows: TGCAGCGTTGAGCTGGCTAGAGCTGGCTACACCTTC. Translation: CSVELARAGYTF.

CDR3 amino acids: CTSTQARRRAFF. The DNA for the CDR3 is TGCACCAGCACCCAGGCCCGCAGAAGGGCTTTCTTT. The V gene is TRBV1, the J gene TRBJ1-1. TRBV1 is termed a pseudogene. The CDR3 covers 12 residues.

CDR3 protein: CARPPPPSGTYNEQFF. The CDR3 nucleotides read TGTGCCAGGCCTCCGCCTCCTAGCGGGACCTACAATGAGCAGTTCTTC. The chain carries TRBV25-1 and TRBJ2-1; TRBD2 agrees at 9 bases. The CDR3 length is 16 residues. Germline assignment: CDR1 MGHDK and CDR2 SYGVNS. With V trimmed by 9 bases and J by 2 bases, 11 bases remained unmatched.